This T cell receptor beta chain comes out of a study of blood T cells in healthy people across ages. Germline V gene sequence: CDR1 WSHSY, CDR2 SAAADI. The ends were cut back, 0 bases at V and 3 bases at J, with 8 bases in the middle. The CDR3 totals 14 residues. PCR was performed a second time for about 7 to 11 cycles using a sample-barcoded 5' primer and a J-beta primer mix. Via MiXCR, TCRdb re-called the 5' RACE reads, giving one row per CDR3 protein. This table has around 800,000 distinct CDR3 sequences, under 30% appearing once. The same sample was also used in a study of T cells of mothers and their children. This second report adds: Thymic selection shapes TCR recombination output similarly in related and unrelated pairs.

The J gene is TRBJ2-5, the V gene TRBV10-2; TRBD1 is a possible D gene (6 bases). The sequence came from a boy under 18 in good health. The sequenced sample was blood. The CDR3 is CASSESWDKETQYF. The CDR3 DNA reads as TGCGCCAGCAGTGAGTCGTGGGACAAAGAGACCCAGTACTTC.